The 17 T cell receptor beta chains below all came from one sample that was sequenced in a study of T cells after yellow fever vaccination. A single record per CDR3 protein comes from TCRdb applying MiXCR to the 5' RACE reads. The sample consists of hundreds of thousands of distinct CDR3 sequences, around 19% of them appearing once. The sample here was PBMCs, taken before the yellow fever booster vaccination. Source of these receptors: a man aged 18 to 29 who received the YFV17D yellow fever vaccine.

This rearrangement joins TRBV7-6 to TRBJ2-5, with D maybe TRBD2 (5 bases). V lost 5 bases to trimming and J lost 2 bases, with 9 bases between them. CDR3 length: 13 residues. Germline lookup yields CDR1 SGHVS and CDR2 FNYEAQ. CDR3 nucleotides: TGTGCCAGCAGCCTACTAGTTCAAGAGACCCAGTACTTC. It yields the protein CASSLLVQETQYF.

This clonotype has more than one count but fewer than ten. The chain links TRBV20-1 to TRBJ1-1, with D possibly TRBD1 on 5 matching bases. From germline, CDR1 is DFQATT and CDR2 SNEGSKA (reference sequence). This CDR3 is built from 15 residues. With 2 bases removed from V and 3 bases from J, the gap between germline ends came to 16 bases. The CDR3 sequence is CSARSRAGGDTEAFF. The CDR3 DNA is TGCAGTGCTAGAAGTAGAGCTGGGGGGGACACTGAAGCTTTCTTT.

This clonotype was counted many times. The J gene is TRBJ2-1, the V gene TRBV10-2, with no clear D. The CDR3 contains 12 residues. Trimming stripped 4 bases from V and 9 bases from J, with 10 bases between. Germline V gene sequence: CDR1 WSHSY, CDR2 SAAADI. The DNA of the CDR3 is TGCGCCAGCAGTGCTGGTTATGTTGAGCAGTTCTTC. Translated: CASSAGYVEQFF.

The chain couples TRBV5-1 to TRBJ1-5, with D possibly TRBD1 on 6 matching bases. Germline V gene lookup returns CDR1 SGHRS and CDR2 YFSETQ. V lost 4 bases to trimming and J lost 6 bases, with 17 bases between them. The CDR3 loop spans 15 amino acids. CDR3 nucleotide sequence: TGCGCCAGCAGCGCGACAGGTTATGGCGGTCAGCCCCAGCATTTT. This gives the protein CASSATGYGGQPQHF.

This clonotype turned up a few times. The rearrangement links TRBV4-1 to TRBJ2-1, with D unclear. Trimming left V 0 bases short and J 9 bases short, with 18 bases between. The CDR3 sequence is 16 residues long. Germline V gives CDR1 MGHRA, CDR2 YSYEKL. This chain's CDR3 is CASSQDPQIWRVEQFF. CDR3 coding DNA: TGCGCCAGCAGCCAAGATCCCCAAATTTGGCGAGTTGAGCAGTTCTTC.

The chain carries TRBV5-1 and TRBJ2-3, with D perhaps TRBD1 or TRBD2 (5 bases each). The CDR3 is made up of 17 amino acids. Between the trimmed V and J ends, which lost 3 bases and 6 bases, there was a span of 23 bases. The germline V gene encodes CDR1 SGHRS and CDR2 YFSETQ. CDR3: CASSYTTGTPSGDTQYF. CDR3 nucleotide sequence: TGCGCCAGCAGCTATACTACCGGGACGCCCTCAGGGGATACGCAGTATTTT.

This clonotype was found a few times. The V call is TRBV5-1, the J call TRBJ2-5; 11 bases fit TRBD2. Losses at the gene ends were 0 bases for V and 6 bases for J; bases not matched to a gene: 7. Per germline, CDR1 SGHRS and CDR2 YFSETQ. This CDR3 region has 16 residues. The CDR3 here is CASSLAETSGVKTQYF. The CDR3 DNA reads TGCGCCAGCAGCTTGGCGGAGACTAGCGGGGTAAAGACCCAGTACTTC.

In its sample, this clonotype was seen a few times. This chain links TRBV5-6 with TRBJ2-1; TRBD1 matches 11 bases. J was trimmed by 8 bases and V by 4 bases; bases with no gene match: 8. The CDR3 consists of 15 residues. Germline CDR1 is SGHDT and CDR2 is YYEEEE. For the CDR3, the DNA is TGTGCCAGCAGCCCGGGGAGGACAGGGGGCGATGAGCAGTTCTTC. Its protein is CASSPGRTGGDEQFF.

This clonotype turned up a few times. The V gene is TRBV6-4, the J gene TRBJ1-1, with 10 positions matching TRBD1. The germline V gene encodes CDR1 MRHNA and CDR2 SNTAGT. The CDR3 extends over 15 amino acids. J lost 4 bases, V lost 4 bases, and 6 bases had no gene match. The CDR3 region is CASSARTGGGTEAFF. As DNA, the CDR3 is TGTGCCAGCAGTGCCAGGACAGGGGGAGGCACTGAAGCTTTCTTT.

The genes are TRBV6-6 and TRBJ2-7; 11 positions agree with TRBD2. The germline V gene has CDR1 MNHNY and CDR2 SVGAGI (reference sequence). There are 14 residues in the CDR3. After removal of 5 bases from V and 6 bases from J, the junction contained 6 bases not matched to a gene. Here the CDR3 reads CASSPGTSGGEQYF. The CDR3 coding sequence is TGTGCCAGCAGTCCCGGGACTAGCGGTGGCGAGCAGTACTTC.

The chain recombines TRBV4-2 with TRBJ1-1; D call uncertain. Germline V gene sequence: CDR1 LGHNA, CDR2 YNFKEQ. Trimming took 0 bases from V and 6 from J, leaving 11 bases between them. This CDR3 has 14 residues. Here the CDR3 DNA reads TGTGCCAGCAGCCAAGACCTCTTGGAGGCTGAAGCTTTCTTT. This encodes CASSQDLLEAEAFF.

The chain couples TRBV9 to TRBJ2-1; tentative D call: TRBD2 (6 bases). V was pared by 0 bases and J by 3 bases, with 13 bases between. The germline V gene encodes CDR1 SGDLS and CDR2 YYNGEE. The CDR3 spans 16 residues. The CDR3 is CASSVAPRGIYNEQFF. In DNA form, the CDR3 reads TGTGCCAGCAGCGTAGCTCCACGGGGGATCTACAATGAGCAGTTCTTC.

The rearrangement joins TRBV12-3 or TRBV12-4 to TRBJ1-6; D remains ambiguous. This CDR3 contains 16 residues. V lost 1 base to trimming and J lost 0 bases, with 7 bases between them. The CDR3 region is CASSLGSSSYNSPLHF. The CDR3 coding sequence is TGTGCCAGCAGTTTAGGGTCCAGCTCCTATAATTCACCCCTCCACTTT.

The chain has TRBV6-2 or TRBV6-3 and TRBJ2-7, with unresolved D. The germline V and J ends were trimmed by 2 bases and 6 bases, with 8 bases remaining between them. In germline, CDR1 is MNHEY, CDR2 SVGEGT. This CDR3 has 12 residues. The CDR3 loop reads CASSYRQSEQYV. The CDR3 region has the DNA TGTGCCAGCAGTTACCGGCAGTCCGAGCAGTACGTC.

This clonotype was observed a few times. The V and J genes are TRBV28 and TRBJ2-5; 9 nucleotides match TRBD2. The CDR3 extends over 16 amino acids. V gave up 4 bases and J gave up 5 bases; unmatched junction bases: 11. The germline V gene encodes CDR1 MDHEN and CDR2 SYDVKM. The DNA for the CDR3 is TGTGCCAGCAGTTATCCCCAAGCGGGGGGTTCTGAGACCCAGTACTTC. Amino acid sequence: CASSYPQAGGSETQYF.

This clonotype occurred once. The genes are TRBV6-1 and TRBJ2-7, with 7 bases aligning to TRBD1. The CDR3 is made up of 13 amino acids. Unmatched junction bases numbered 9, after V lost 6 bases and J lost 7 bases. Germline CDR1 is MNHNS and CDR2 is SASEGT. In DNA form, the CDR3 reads TGTGCCAGCAGCCAAGACAGGGTCTGGGAGCAGTACGTC. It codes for CASSQDRVWEQYV.

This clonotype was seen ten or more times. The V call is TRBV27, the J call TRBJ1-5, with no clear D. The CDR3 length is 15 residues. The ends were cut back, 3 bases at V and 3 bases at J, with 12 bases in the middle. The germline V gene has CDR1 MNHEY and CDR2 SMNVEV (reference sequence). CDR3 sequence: CASSFEGMDNQPQHF. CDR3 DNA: TGTGCCAGCAGTTTCGAAGGCATGGACAATCAGCCCCAGCATTTT.